The TCR beta chain described here comes from a study of T cell responses to AZD1222 COVID-19 vaccine. Study-wide results and caveats: Clonal diversity was possibly underestimated; the donors were predominantly white British and more often female.

Germline values: CDR1 SGHRS, CDR2 YFSETQ. The CDR3 sequence is 14 residues long. Repertoires were generated with immunoSEQ multiplex PCR, while TCRdb's copy carries only in-frame clones and drops some. Of more than 95,000 clones listed, roughly 90% are singletons. About this clone itself: As yet, its antigen is unknown. One junction end disagrees with the germline gene, perhaps due to a read error.

The receptor comes from an adult in good health. The V gene is TRBV5-1, the J gene TRBJ2-7; D may be TRBD1 (6 bases). The specimen was peripheral blood, collected on day 0 of AZD1222 vaccination. CDR3 in DNA: TGCGCCAGCCAACAAGGGGACAAGGTGGGGACCCAGCACTTC. This encodes CASQQGDKVGTQHF.